A single sample gave rise to the 21 T cell receptor beta chains below, sequenced in a study of technical replicates of blood from a handful of donors. Method: immunoSEQ multiplex PCR; TCRdb's copy keeps in-frame clones and lacks some. The sample lists 60,000 to 85,000 clones; under 95% were seen once. Sequenced material: T cells isolated from PBMCs. These receptor sequences come from a human donor in good health.

V usage is TRBV5-1 and J usage is TRBJ2-1, with 8 bases lining up with TRBD2. Germline V CDR1 and CDR2: SGHRS, YFSETQ. The CDR3 consists of 17 residues. V dropped 1 base and J dropped 0; count of bases not matched to a gene: 6. CDR3 sequence (DNA): TGCGCCAGCAGCTTGTTGCGGCGGGAGGACTCCTACAATGAGCAGTTCTTC. Protein product: CASSLLRREDSYNEQFF.

The rearrangement uses TRBV2 and TRBJ2-7; a possible D gene is TRBD2 (6 bases). With 5 bases removed from V and 2 bases from J, the gap between germline ends came to 28 bases. This CDR3 comprises 19 residues. Germline V gene sequence: CDR1 SNHLY, CDR2 FYNNEI. CDR3 sequence: CASSKFHPANSGTAYEQYF. In DNA, the CDR3 is TGTGCCAGCAGTAAATTCCACCCGGCCAATAGCGGAACGGCCTACGAGCAGTACTTC.

V and J are TRBV29-1 and TRBJ1-1; D uncertain. The CDR3 has 12 residues. Germline values: CDR1 SQVTM, CDR2 ANQGSEA. The germline V and J ends were trimmed by 4 bases and 3 bases, with 9 bases remaining between them. CDR3 DNA: TGCAGCGTTGGAATGGCAGACACTGAAGCTTTCTTT. This encodes CSVGMADTEAFF.

This clone was seen a single time. The V and J genes are TRBV27 and TRBJ2-1; D possibly corresponds to TRBD1 (8 bases). The CDR3 consists of 16 residues. Looked up from germline, CDR1 is MNHEY and CDR2 is SMNVEV (reference sequence). Between the trimmed V and J ends, which lost 5 bases and 2 bases, there was a span of 16 bases. The CDR3 is CASSTRTGRAYNEQFF. The CDR3 DNA sequence: TGTGCCAGCAGTACACGGACAGGGAGGGCCTACAATGAGCAGTTCTTC.

The chain carries TRBV18 and TRBJ2-2; D is uncertain. The CDR3 is made up of 13 amino acids. Germline values: CDR1 KGHSH, CDR2 LQKENI. V lost 2 bases to trimming and J lost 8 bases, with 9 bases between them. In DNA, the CDR3 is TGTGCCAGCTCACCAAACAAAATGGGGGAGCTGTTTTTT. It yields the protein CASSPNKMGELFF.

As DNA, the CDR3 is TGCGCCAGCAGCCCGGAAGTCCTCGGGGGGGCGCAAGAGACCCAGTACTTC. It translates to CASSPEVLGGAQETQYF. This chain links TRBV5-1 with TRBJ2-5; 8 bases line up with TRBD2. The CDR3 extends over 17 amino acids. V dropped 4 bases and J dropped 2; count of bases not matched to a gene: 13. From germline, CDR1 is SGHRS and CDR2 YFSETQ.

The rearrangement uses TRBV19 and TRBJ2-7, with 7 bases that match TRBD1. CDR3 size: 15 residues. J gave up 3 bases and V 3 bases, and 8 bases lay outside the gene matches. Germline-derived CDR1 and CDR2 are LNHDA and SQIVND (reference sequence). The CDR3, as DNA: TGTGCCAGTAGTATCGGTACAGGGGCTGACTACGAGCAGTACTTC. Encoded protein: CASSIGTGADYEQYF.

This chain links TRBV27 with TRBJ2-1; 8 bases agree with TRBD1. This CDR3 is built from 14 residues. In germline, CDR1 is MNHEY, CDR2 SMNVEV (reference sequence). The ends lost 5 bases at V and 4 bases at J; junction bases unmatched: 4. The CDR3 reads CASSRTGTYNEQFF. The DNA for the CDR3 is TGTGCCAGCAGTCGGACAGGGACGTACAATGAGCAGTTCTTC.

V is TRBV28 and J is TRBJ1-4; a weak D match, TRBD1 (6 bases). V was cut by 6 bases and J by 7 bases, with 12 bases left in between. This CDR3 is built from 13 residues. Germline-derived CDR1 and CDR2 are MDHEN and SYDVKM. The CDR3: CASRWGRGEKLFF. In DNA form, the CDR3 reads TGTGCCAGCAGATGGGGCAGGGGTGAAAAACTGTTTTTT.

The gene calls are TRBV6-6 and TRBJ2-7; 9 positions agree with TRBD1. Per germline, CDR1 MNHNY and CDR2 SVGAGI (reference sequence). The CDR3 runs to 14 residues. Germline trimming cut 4 bases from V and 3 bases from J; bases unmatched to any gene: 4. The CDR3, as DNA: TGTGCCAGCAGTTGGGGGACAGGGCACTACGAGCAGTACTTC. It specifies CASSWGTGHYEQYF.

The chain is built from TRBV6-6 and TRBJ1-1, with D unclear. Germline CDR1 MNHNY, CDR2 SVGAGI (reference sequence). This CDR3 is 13 amino acids long. V lost 10 bases and J 3 bases, leaving 15 bases between the germline ends. The chain's CDR3 is CATIRLSDTEAFF. In DNA, the CDR3 is TGTGCCACTATCAGGTTATCGGACACTGAAGCTTTCTTT.

V gene TRBV29-1 combines with J gene TRBJ2-1, with 8 bases fitting TRBD2. Germline values: CDR1 SQVTM, CDR2 ANQGSEA. The trim removed 3 bases at V and 4 bases at J, leaving 5 bases unmatched. CDR3 size: 14 residues. The CDR3 DNA sequence: TGCAGCGTTGATCAGGGACTAGGTTACAATGAGCAGTTCTTC. It is translated as CSVDQGLGYNEQFF.

The chain joins TRBV4-1 to TRBJ2-7, with 7 bases aligning to TRBD2. There are 17 residues in the CDR3. Germline CDR1 reads MGHRA; CDR2 reads YSYEKL. With 0 bases clipped from V and 5 bases from J, the junction kept 13 bases outside the gene matches. The DNA of the CDR3 is TGCGCCAGCAGCCAAGACCGACGGGAGGTACCCCCCCACGAGCAGTACTTC. It is translated as CASSQDRREVPPHEQYF.

The rearrangement joins TRBV7-8 to TRBJ1-5; maybe TRBD1 (6 bases). Trimming removed 2 bases at V and 3 bases at J, with 14 bases between. The length of the CDR3 is 16 residues. The germline CDR1 and CDR2 sequences are SGHVS and FQNEAQ. In DNA form, the CDR3 reads TGTGCCAGCAGCTTAAGTAACAGGGTGAACAATCAGCCCCAGCATTTT. It translates to CASSLSNRVNNQPQHF.

This clone came up once. The chain recombines TRBV4-2 with TRBJ2-1, with D tentatively TRBD1 (9 bases). Trimming took 2 bases from V and 11 from J, leaving 40 bases between them. There are 22 residues in the CDR3. Germline CDR1 reads LGHNA; CDR2 reads YNFKEQ. The chain's CDR3 is CASSQLSGGQGRGLAGTSQQFF. DNA for the CDR3: TGTGCCAGCAGCCAACTGTCAGGGGGACAGGGAAGAGGGCTAGCGGGCACTAGCCAGCAGTTCTTC.

The count of this clone is one. The V gene is TRBV7-6, the J gene TRBJ2-2, with TRBD1 identical over 11 bases. The CDR3 covers 18 residues. From germline, CDR1 is SGHVS and CDR2 FNYEAQ. J lost 4 bases, V lost 3 bases, and 10 bases had no gene match. CDR3 protein: CASSFTLGTGGSTGELFF. Written as DNA, the CDR3 is TGTGCCAGCAGCTTTACCCTCGGGACAGGGGGGAGCACCGGGGAGCTGTTTTTT.

This chain joins TRBV30 and TRBJ1-2; D might be TRBD1 (6 bases). Germline V gives CDR1 GTSNPN, CDR2 SVGIG (reference sequence). V gave up 8 bases and J gave up 5 bases, with 15 bases separating them. The CDR3 covers 12 residues. CDR3 DNA sequence: TGTGCCCTATCAGGGGTTAAGTATGGCTACACCTTC. Residues: CALSGVKYGYTF.

The chain uses TRBV5-1 and TRBJ2-7, with D maybe TRBD1 (5 bases). Trimming stripped 0 bases from V and 2 bases from J, with 18 bases between. The CDR3 runs 17 residues. In germline, CDR1 is SGHRS, CDR2 YFSETQ. CDR3 nucleotides: TGCGCCAGCAGCTTGGCCCCGAACAGGATCCTTGCCTACGAGCAGTACTTC. This gives the protein CASSLAPNRILAYEQYF.

V usage is TRBV28 and J usage is TRBJ1-2, with D maybe TRBD1 (5 bases). Trimming removed 6 bases at V and 1 base at J, with 12 bases between. The CDR3 loop spans 14 amino acids. Per germline, CDR1 MDHEN and CDR2 SYDVKM. CDR3 coding DNA: TGTGCCAGCAGCCCAGGCCAGGGTAACTATGGCTACACCTTC. Its protein is CASSPGQGNYGYTF.

The chain has TRBV7-3 and TRBJ2-1, with 15 bases matching TRBD2. The trim removed 5 bases at V and 5 bases at J, leaving 4 bases unmatched. This CDR3 spans 16 amino acids. CDR1 SGHTA and CDR2 FQGTGA come from the germline V gene. The chain's CDR3 is CASSPRTSGRDNEQFF. Here the CDR3 DNA reads TGTGCCAGCAGCCCCCGGACTAGCGGGAGGGACAATGAGCAGTTCTTC. Filled out from reference TRBV7-3 and TRBJ2-1, the complete variable domain reads GAGVSQTPSNKVTEKGKYVELRCDPISGHTALYWYRQSLGQGPEFLIYFQGTGAADDSGLPNDRFFAVRPEGSVSTLKIQRTERGDSAVYLCASSPRTSGRDNEQFFGPGTRLTVL.

This chain connects TRBV4-2 to TRBJ2-7, with 9 positions matching TRBD2. J was trimmed by 0 bases and V by 0 bases; bases with no gene match: 6. The CDR3 is made up of 17 amino acids. CDR1 is LGHNA, CDR2 YNFKEQ, per germline. The CDR3, as DNA: TGTGCCAGCAGCCAAGAGCCTAGCGGGACTCGCTCCTACGAGCAGTACTTC. This gives the protein CASSQEPSGTRSYEQYF.